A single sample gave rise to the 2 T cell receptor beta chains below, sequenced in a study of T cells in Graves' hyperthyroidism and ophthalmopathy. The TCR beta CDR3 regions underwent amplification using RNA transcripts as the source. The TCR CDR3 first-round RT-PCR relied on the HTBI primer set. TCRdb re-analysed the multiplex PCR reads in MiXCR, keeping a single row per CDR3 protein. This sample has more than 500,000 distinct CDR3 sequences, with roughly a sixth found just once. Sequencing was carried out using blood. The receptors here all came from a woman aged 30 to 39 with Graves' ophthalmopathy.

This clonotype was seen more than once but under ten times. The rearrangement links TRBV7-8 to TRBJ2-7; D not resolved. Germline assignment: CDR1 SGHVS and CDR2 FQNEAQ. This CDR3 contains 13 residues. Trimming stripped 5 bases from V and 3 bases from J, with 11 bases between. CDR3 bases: TGTGCCAGCAGCCCAAACATGGACTACGAGCAGTACTTC. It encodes CASSPNMDYEQYF.

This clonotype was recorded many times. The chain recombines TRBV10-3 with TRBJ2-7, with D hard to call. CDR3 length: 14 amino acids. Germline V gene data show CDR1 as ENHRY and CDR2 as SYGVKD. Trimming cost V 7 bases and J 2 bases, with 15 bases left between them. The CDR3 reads CAITVGPTAYEQYF. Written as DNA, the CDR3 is TGTGCCATCACCGTGGGTCCTACGGCCTACGAGCAGTACTTC.